A single sample gave rise to the 7 T cell receptor beta chains below, sequenced in a study of shared clonotypes between healthy human individuals. This table comes from immunoSEQ multiplex PCR, and its TCRdb copy is limited to in-frame clones, with some not included. Of about 1 million clones detected, approximately 72% appear once; the ten largest clones hold approximately 1.5%. The sample taken for sequencing was memory CD4+ T cells sorted from blood. The subset was: CD45RA-negative fraction. These receptors were taken from a man aged 18 to 29 in good health.

The rearrangement joins TRBV28 to TRBJ2-3, with 8 bases identical to TRBD1. Germline values: CDR1 MDHEN, CDR2 SYDVKM. The CDR3 covers 12 residues. J was trimmed by 11 bases and V by 7 bases; bases with no gene match: 8. DNA of the CDR3: TGTGCCAGCACCATCGGACAGGGTGGGCAGTATTTT. It is translated as CASTIGQGGQYF.

The CDR3 region has the DNA TGTGCCAGCCGAAGGGGCGGGGGGTACAAAGAGACCCAGTACTTC. Its translation is CASRRGGGYKETQYF. V and J are TRBV2 and TRBJ2-5; 8 nucleotides line up with TRBD2. Germline CDR1 SNHLY, CDR2 FYNNEI. The V and J ends lost 8 bases and 3 bases, in that order; junction bases with no gene match: 11. This CDR3 contains 15 residues. The full variable domain, completed using reference TRBV2 and TRBJ2-5, is EPEVTQTPSHQVTQMGQEVILRCVPISNHLYFYWYRQILGQKVEFLVSFYNNEISEKSEIFDDQFSVERPDGSNFTLKIRSTKLEDSAMYFCASRRGGGYKETQYFGPGTRLLVL.

The chain is built from TRBV25-1 and TRBJ1-1; D unresolved. Germline loops: CDR1 MGHDK, CDR2 SYGVNS. Trimming removed 3 bases from V and 11 bases from J, with 13 bases in between. The CDR3 spans 12 residues. The chain's CDR3 is CASSDKRFGAFF. CDR3 in DNA: TGTGCCAGCAGTGATAAGCGGTTCGGTGCTTTCTTT.

This clone was observed once. The V and J genes are TRBV6-5 and TRBJ2-1; D ambiguous. Trimming cost V 5 bases and J 4 bases, with 6 bases left between them. The CDR3 extends over 12 amino acids. The germline CDR1 and CDR2 sequences are MNHEY and SVGAGI. This CDR3 is CASSRDYNEQFF. The CDR3 DNA reads as TGTGCCAGCAGTCGAGATTACAATGAGCAGTTCTTC.

The chain combines TRBV19 with TRBJ1-4, with 8 bases fitting TRBD1. The V segment lost 6 bases and the J segment 3 bases; nucleotides outside the gene matches: 9. The CDR3 loop spans 16 amino acids. Germline CDR1 and CDR2: LNHDA and SQIVND (reference sequence). This CDR3 reads CASSPGQGPANEKLFF. In nucleotides, the CDR3 is TGTGCCAGTAGCCCCGGACAGGGCCCGGCTAATGAAAAACTGTTTTTT.

The chain employs TRBV15 and TRBJ1-1; D remains unclear. The germline V gene has CDR1 LNHNV and CDR2 YYDKDF (reference sequence). CDR3 length: 14 residues. Trimming removed 1 base at V and 9 bases at J, with 15 bases between. The CDR3 DNA follows: TGTGCCACCAGCAGAGCAGTTGAGGGCGGGAAAGCTTTCTTT. This sequence encodes CATSRAVEGGKAFF.

This chain uses TRBV29-1 with TRBJ1-2; D possibly corresponds to TRBD1 (5 bases). Germline-derived CDR1 and CDR2 are SQVTM and ANQGSEA. With 5 bases removed from V and 8 bases from J, the gap between germline ends came to 12 bases. The CDR3 consists of 11 residues. CDR3 bases: TGCAGCGTTCAGGGACTAGGCGGCTACACCTTC. The encoded protein is CSVQGLGGYTF. Filled out from reference TRBV29-1 and TRBJ1-2, the complete variable domain reads SAVISQKPSRDICQRGTSLTIQCQVDSQVTMMFWYRQQPGQSLTLIATANQGSEATYESGFVIDKFPISRPNLTFSTLTVSNMSPEDSSIYLCSVQGLGGYTFGSGTRLTVV.